This T cell receptor beta chain was documented in a study of T cell responses to AZD1222 COVID-19 vaccine. Findings and limits, study-wide: Donor demographics were predominantly white British with a female majority; clonal diversity may be underestimated. Reportedly, close to half of spike-specific TCRs are directed against unmutated variant regions. Seropositivity was recorded at baseline in only six AZD1222 recipients. An increase in Spike-specific TCR breadth and depth was observed after two AZD1222 doses.

The CDR3 contains 16 residues. Per germline, CDR1 MGHRA and CDR2 YSYEKL. V lost 0 bases and J 4 bases, leaving 15 bases between the germline ends. Repertoires were generated with immunoSEQ multiplex PCR, while TCRdb's copy carries only in-frame clones and drops some. The repertoire holds 140,000 to 150,000 clones, with around 92% as singletons. Comment on this clone: The antigen remains undetermined.

This TCR derives from an adult who had recovered from COVID-19. The specimen was peripheral blood, collected after recovery from COVID-19. The chain couples TRBV4-1 to TRBJ1-2; D ambiguous. The CDR3 nucleotides are TGCGCCAGCAGCCAAGAAAGGGCCCCAACCGCCTATGGCTACACCTTC. Protein sequence: CASSQERAPTAYGYTF.